Listed below are T cell receptor beta chains from one sample, sequenced in a study of shared clonotypes between healthy human individuals. Data came from immunoSEQ multiplex PCR; TCRdb stores just in-frame clones and leaves some out. The profile covers over 1.5 million clones, with approximately 98% appearing a single time and about 0.42% taken by the ten largest. The sequencing input was naive CD4+ T cells sorted from blood. The receptors shown here come from a man in his thirties or forties in good health. Both conserved end residues are part of each CDR3. The order of the fields is CDR3 DNA, CDR3 protein, V gene, D gene, clone size, J gene. D genes are given only for firm matches. Not all rows give a size; the values are once, few, many and, for expanded clones, a class.

cdr3_nt: TGCGCCAGCAGCTTGGGGGGTGCTAGCAATCAGCCCCAGCATTTT
cdr3_aa: CASSLGGASNQPQHF
v_call: TRBV5-1
d_call: -
clone_size: -
j_call: TRBJ1-5

cdr3_nt: TGCGCCAGCAGCAGCAGGTTCTACGAGCAGTACTTC
cdr3_aa: CASSSRFYEQYF
v_call: TRBV10-2
d_call: -
clone_size: -
j_call: TRBJ2-7

cdr3_nt: TGTGCCAGCAGCTCGTTAAACTGGCAGTTCTTC
cdr3_aa: CASSSLNWQFF
v_call: TRBV7-2
d_call: -
clone_size: -
j_call: TRBJ2-1

cdr3_nt: TGTGCCAGCAGCGGACAACAGGGGGGCCCAGGCTACACCTTC
cdr3_aa: CASSGQQGGPGYTF
v_call: TRBV9
d_call: TRBD1
clone_size: -
j_call: TRBJ1-2

cdr3_nt: TGTGCCGTTTGGGGCAGGGGGACCTCTAACTATGGCTACACCTTC
cdr3_aa: CAVWGRGTSNYGYTF
v_call: TRBV28
d_call: TRBD1
clone_size: -
j_call: TRBJ1-2

cdr3_nt: TGCGCCAGCAGCCCGGGGCGGACAGGGAACGCTAATGAGCAGTTCTTC
cdr3_aa: CASSPGRTGNANEQFF
v_call: TRBV5-1
d_call: TRBD1
clone_size: -
j_call: TRBJ2-1

cdr3_nt: TGTGCCAGCAGCCACCAGGGGAAAGGCTACAATGAGCAGTTCTTC
cdr3_aa: CASSHQGKGYNEQFF
v_call: TRBV7-9
d_call: -
clone_size: -
j_call: TRBJ2-1

cdr3_nt: TGTGCCAGCAACAGAGAACACACCGGGGAGCTGTTTTTT
cdr3_aa: CASNREHTGELFF
v_call: TRBV2
d_call: -
clone_size: -
j_call: TRBJ2-2

cdr3_nt: TGTGCCAGCACCCTGGCCTCCTCAGATGAGCAGTTCTTC
cdr3_aa: CASTLASSDEQFF
v_call: TRBV11-2
d_call: -
clone_size: -
j_call: TRBJ2-1

cdr3_nt: TGTGCCAGCCGGTACAAAGCCGGGACTAGCAAGGGCTACGAGCAGTACTTC
cdr3_aa: CASRYKAGTSKGYEQYF
v_call: TRBV11-2
d_call: TRBD2
clone_size: -
j_call: TRBJ2-7

cdr3_nt: TGTGCCATCACCTCCGGGAGCACAGATACGCAGTATTTT
cdr3_aa: CAITSGSTDTQYF
v_call: TRBV10-3
d_call: -
clone_size: once
j_call: TRBJ2-3

cdr3_nt: TGCAGCGTTGGCAAGACGGGTAGCTCCTACGAGCAGTACTTC
cdr3_aa: CSVGKTGSSYEQYF
v_call: TRBV29-1
d_call: -
clone_size: -
j_call: TRBJ2-7

cdr3_nt: TGTGCCAGCAGCCCGGACCAGCGGGAAGGCGAGCAGTACTTC
cdr3_aa: CASSPDQREGEQYF
v_call: TRBV28
d_call: TRBD2
clone_size: once
j_call: TRBJ2-7

cdr3_nt: TGTGCCAGCTCACCTGCCCCAGGGTTGGAAAAACTGTTTTTT
cdr3_aa: CASSPAPGLEKLFF
v_call: TRBV18
d_call: -
clone_size: -
j_call: TRBJ1-4

cdr3_nt: TGTGCCAGCAGTCAAACCTACGAGCAGTACTTC
cdr3_aa: CASSQTYEQYF
v_call: TRBV2
d_call: -
clone_size: -
j_call: TRBJ2-7

cdr3_nt: TGTGCCAGCAGGGAGCGACATTATAGCAATCAGCCCCAGCATTTT
cdr3_aa: CASRERHYSNQPQHF
v_call: TRBV2
d_call: -
clone_size: -
j_call: TRBJ1-5

cdr3_nt: TGTGCCAGCAGTAAGTTGGACGGAATGGGGGATCAGCCCCAGCATTTT
cdr3_aa: CASSKLDGMGDQPQHF
v_call: TRBV28
d_call: -
clone_size: -
j_call: TRBJ1-5

cdr3_nt: TGTGCCAGCTCTTCGGGATTCAATGAGCAGTTCTTC
cdr3_aa: CASSSGFNEQFF
v_call: TRBV18
d_call: -
clone_size: -
j_call: TRBJ2-1

cdr3_nt: TGCAGCGTTCAGAAGGATAGCAATCAGCCCCAGCATTTT
cdr3_aa: CSVQKDSNQPQHF
v_call: TRBV29-1
d_call: -
clone_size: -
j_call: TRBJ1-5

cdr3_nt: TGCGCCAGCAGCCAGTTTCTTCGCGGCAATGAGCAGTTCTTC
cdr3_aa: CASSQFLRGNEQFF
v_call: TRBV4-3
d_call: -
clone_size: -
j_call: TRBJ2-1

cdr3_nt: TGTGCCAGCAGTGTGCGCGGACAGGGAGTATCTCAGCCCCAGCATTTT
cdr3_aa: CASSVRGQGVSQPQHF
v_call: TRBV27
d_call: TRBD1
clone_size: -
j_call: TRBJ1-5

cdr3_nt: TGTGCCAGCAGCTTCGCATTTTCGGAGACCCAGTACTTC
cdr3_aa: CASSFAFSETQYF
v_call: TRBV7-9
d_call: -
clone_size: -
j_call: TRBJ2-5

cdr3_nt: TGTGCCAGCAGAATGACAGGGGCGCGTGAAAAACTGTTTTTT
cdr3_aa: CASRMTGAREKLFF
v_call: TRBV7-2
d_call: TRBD1
clone_size: -
j_call: TRBJ1-4

cdr3_nt: TGTGCCAGCCCCGACAGGACCGATACAACCTACGAGCAGTACTTC
cdr3_aa: CASPDRTDTTYEQYF
v_call: TRBV25-1
d_call: -
clone_size: -
j_call: TRBJ2-7

cdr3_nt: TGTGCCAGTAGTTCCCGACTAGCGTCGAACACCGGGGAGCTGTTTTTT
cdr3_aa: CASSSRLASNTGELFF
v_call: TRBV19
d_call: TRBD2
clone_size: -
j_call: TRBJ2-2

cdr3_nt: TGTGCCAGCAGTTACGGGGGAGACTATGGCTACACCTTC
cdr3_aa: CASSYGGDYGYTF
v_call: TRBV6-5
d_call: -
clone_size: -
j_call: TRBJ1-2

cdr3_nt: TGTGCCAGCAGCCACCCTCTCCTAGCGGGAGGGACCACAGATACGCAGTATTTT
cdr3_aa: CASSHPLLAGGTTDTQYF
v_call: TRBV13
d_call: TRBD2
clone_size: once
j_call: TRBJ2-3

cdr3_nt: TGTGCCAGCAGTGAAGACATCAATGGCTACACCTTC
cdr3_aa: CASSEDINGYTF
v_call: TRBV6-1
d_call: -
clone_size: -
j_call: TRBJ1-2

cdr3_nt: TGTGCCAGTAGTATAGATCGGCTAGCGGGAGTCACCGGGGAGCTGTTTTTT
cdr3_aa: CASSIDRLAGVTGELFF
v_call: TRBV19
d_call: TRBD2
clone_size: -
j_call: TRBJ2-2

cdr3_nt: TGTGCCAGCGCCGAGGGGGACGGTGGCTACACCTTC
cdr3_aa: CASAEGDGGYTF
v_call: TRBV11-2
d_call: -
clone_size: once
j_call: TRBJ1-2